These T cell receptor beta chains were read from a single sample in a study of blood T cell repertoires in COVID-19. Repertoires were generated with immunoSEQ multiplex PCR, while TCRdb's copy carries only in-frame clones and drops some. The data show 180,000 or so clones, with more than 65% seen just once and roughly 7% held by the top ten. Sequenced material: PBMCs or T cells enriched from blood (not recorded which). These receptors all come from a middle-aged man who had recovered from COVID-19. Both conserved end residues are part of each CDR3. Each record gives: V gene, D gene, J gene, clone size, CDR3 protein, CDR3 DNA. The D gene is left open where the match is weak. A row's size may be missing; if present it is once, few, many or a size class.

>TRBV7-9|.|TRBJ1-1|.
CASSSKIPTGPFSNTEAFF
TGTGCCAGCAGCTCCAAAATCCCGACAGGCCCCTTTTCGAACACTGAAGCTTTCTTT
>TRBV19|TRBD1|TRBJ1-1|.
CASSITGTANTEAFF
TGTGCCAGTAGTATAACCGGGACAGCGAACACTGAAGCTTTCTTT
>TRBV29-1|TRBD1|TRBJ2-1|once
CSVERDRAYNEQFF
TGCAGCGTTGAAAGGGACAGGGCCTACAATGAGCAGTTCTTC
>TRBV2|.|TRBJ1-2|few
CASSEGHYGYTF
TGTGCCAGCAGTGAAGGGCACTATGGCTACACCTTC
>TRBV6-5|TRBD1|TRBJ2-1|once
CASNEDRGLGEQFF
TGTGCCAGCAACGAGGACAGGGGCCTTGGGGAGCAGTTCTTC
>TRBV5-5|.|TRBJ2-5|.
CASSWGVHYQETQYF
TGTGCCAGCAGCTGGGGAGTACACTACCAAGAGACCCAGTACTTC
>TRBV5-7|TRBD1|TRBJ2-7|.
CASSSRDRGFYEQYF
TGTGCCAGCAGCTCCCGGGACAGGGGGTTTTACGAGCAGTACTTC
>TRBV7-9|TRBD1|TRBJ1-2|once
CASSRASSGQESYGYTF
TGTGCCAGCAGCCGGGCTTCCTCGGGACAGGAGAGTTATGGCTACACCTTC
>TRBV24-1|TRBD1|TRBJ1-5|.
CATSDETGTQPQHF
TGTGCCACCAGTGATGAGACAGGGACTCAGCCCCAGCATTTT
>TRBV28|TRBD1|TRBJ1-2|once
CASSWDRNYGYTF
TGTGCCAGCAGTTGGGACAGGAACTATGGCTACACCTTC
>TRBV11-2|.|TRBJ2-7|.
CASSPRTHPPGQYF
TGTGCCAGCAGCCCCCGGACACACCCTCCGGGGCAGTACTTC
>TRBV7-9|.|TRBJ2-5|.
CASSLTTGPGETQYF
TGTGCCAGCAGCCTGACGACAGGCCCTGGAGAGACCCAGTACTTC
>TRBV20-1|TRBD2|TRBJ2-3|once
CSASRSGGNTDTQYF
TGCAGTGCTAGTAGGAGCGGGGGCAATACAGATACGCAGTATTTT
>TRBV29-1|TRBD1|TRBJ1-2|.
CSVDPTGKTGYTF
TGCAGCGTGGACCCGACAGGGAAGACTGGCTACACCTTC
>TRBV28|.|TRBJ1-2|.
CASSTSGQTYGYTF
TGTGCCAGCAGTACGAGTGGACAGACCTATGGCTACACCTTC
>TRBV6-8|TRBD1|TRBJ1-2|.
CASIEGQGRGYTF
TGTGCCAGCATCGAAGGACAGGGTAGGGGCTACACCTTC
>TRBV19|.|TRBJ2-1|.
CASRVQTQDYNEQFF
TGTGCCAGTAGGGTACAAACCCAGGACTACAATGAGCAGTTCTTC
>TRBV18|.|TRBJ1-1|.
CASSFGIREVAFF
TGTGCCAGCTCCTTTGGGATCAGGGAGGTAGCTTTCTTT
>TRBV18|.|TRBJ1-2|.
CASSLGSYGYTF
TGTGCCAGCTCATTGGGCAGCTATGGCTACACCTTC
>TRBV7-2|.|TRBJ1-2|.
CASSLGPKQYSGYGYTF
TGTGCCAGCAGCTTGGGCCCGAAACAGTATTCCGGCTATGGCTACACCTTC
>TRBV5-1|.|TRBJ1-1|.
CASSLDDRYTEAFF
TGCGCCAGCAGCTTGGACGACAGATACACTGAAGCTTTCTTT
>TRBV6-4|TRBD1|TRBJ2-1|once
CASSDGQGSSNEQFF
TGTGCCAGCAGTGACGGACAGGGGAGTTCCAATGAGCAGTTCTTC
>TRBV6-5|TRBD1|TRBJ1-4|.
CASSRDRGEKLFF
TGTGCCAGCAGCCGGGACAGGGGTGAAAAACTGTTTTTT
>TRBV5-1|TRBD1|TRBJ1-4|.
CASRLGQLLNEKLFF
TGCGCCAGCAGACTGGGACAGCTGCTTAATGAAAAACTGTTTTTT
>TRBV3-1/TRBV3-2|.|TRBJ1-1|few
CASNEGSNTEAFF
TGTGCCAGCAATGAGGGCTCTAACACTGAAGCTTTCTTT
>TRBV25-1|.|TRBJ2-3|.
CASSGTGTTTFSTDTQYF
TGTGCCAGCAGTGGAACCGGGACAACCACCTTCAGCACAGATACGCAGTATTTT
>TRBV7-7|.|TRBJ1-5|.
CASSLGIGQPQHF
TGTGCCAGCAGCTTAGGCATCGGTCAGCCCCAGCATTTT
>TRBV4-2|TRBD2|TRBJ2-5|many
CASSPGGPSGSETQYF
TGTGCCAGCAGCCCCGGGGGGCCTAGCGGGTCCGAGACCCAGTACTTC
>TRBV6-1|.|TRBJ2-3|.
CASSEVPLTRRVGTDTQYF
TGTGCCAGCAGTGAAGTCCCGTTGACTCGGCGGGTCGGCACAGATACGCAGTATTTT
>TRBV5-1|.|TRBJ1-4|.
CASAGQTNEKLFF
TGCGCCAGCGCCGGACAGACGAATGAAAAACTGTTTTTT
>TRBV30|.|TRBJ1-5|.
CAWSVRVNQPQHF
TGTGCCTGGAGTGTCAGGGTCAATCAGCCCCAGCATTTT
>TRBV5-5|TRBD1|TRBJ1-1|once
CASSLVQGMNTEAFF
TGTGCCAGCAGCTTAGTACAGGGGATGAACACTGAAGCTTTCTTT
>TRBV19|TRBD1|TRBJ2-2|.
CASSIDRGPGELFF
TGTGCCAGTAGTATAGATAGGGGGCCCGGGGAGCTGTTTTTT
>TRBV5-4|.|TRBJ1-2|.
CASSLARQMGNYGYTF
TGTGCCAGCAGCTTGGCCAGACAGATGGGTAACTATGGCTACACCTTC
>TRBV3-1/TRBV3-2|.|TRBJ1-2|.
CASSPQSFTDRSYGYTF
TGTGCCAGCAGCCCTCAAAGTTTCACAGACAGGAGCTATGGCTACACCTTC
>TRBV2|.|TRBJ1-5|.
CASSDIMAGAGQPQHF
TGTGCCAGCAGTGACATCATGGCGGGGGCTGGGCAGCCCCAGCATTTT
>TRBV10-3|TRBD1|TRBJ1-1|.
CAIRGGTGGTNTEAFF
TGTGCCATCAGGGGGGGGACAGGTGGGACTAACACTGAAGCTTTCTTT